A selection of T cell receptor beta chains follows, all from one sample in a study of blood T cell repertoires in COVID-19. TCRdb keeps only in-frame clones here, not all; method: immunoSEQ multiplex PCR. The sample has over 150,000 clones, around 84% seen once. Sequencing was done on a sample of PBMCs or T cells enriched from blood (not recorded which). The receptors originated from a woman under 40 who had recovered from COVID-19. Each CDR3 is given with its conserved first and last residue. Each record gives: D gene, V gene, J gene, clone size, CDR3 length, CDR3 protein, CDR3 DNA. D genes are given only for firm matches. Size is omitted from some rows. Given values are once, few, many or a class for expanded clones.

TRBD2	TRBV28	TRBJ2-7	NA	15	CASSLLTSGISEQYF	TGTGCCAGCAGTTTACTAACTAGCGGGATTAGCGAGCAGTACTTC
NA	TRBV7-8	TRBJ1-2	once	16	CASSSITEGRGYGYTF	TGTGCCAGCAGCTCAATCACAGAGGGCAGGGGCTATGGCTACACCTTC
TRBD2	TRBV9	TRBJ2-7	few	15	CASSVASGASYEQYF	TGTGCCAGCAGCGTCGCTAGCGGGGCCTCCTACGAGCAGTACTTC
TRBD1	TRBV9	TRBJ2-6	NA	18	CASSLGTGQRSGANVLTF	TGTGCCAGCAGCCTTGGGACAGGACAACGCTCTGGGGCCAACGTCCTGACTTTC
TRBD2	TRBV10-1	TRBJ2-1	NA	16	CASSERGLAGYNEQFF	TGCGCCAGCAGTGAAAGAGGACTAGCGGGCTACAATGAGCAGTTCTTC
NA	TRBV2	TRBJ1-6	NA	15	CASRSQGIYNSPLHF	TGTGCCAGCAGGTCCCAGGGGATTTATAATTCACCCCTCCACTTT
NA	TRBV5-1	TRBJ2-1	NA	15	CASMSGAGGSNEQFF	TGCGCCAGCATGAGCGGAGCGGGTGGAAGTAATGAGCAGTTCTTC
TRBD2	TRBV6-6	TRBJ2-3	few	17	CASSRPRLAGSTDTQYF	TGTGCCAGCAGTCGACCCCGACTAGCGGGGTCCACAGATACGCAGTATTTT
NA	TRBV18	TRBJ1-4	NA	15	CASSPWRSENEKLFF	TGTGCCAGCTCACCATGGAGGAGTGAGAATGAAAAACTGTTTTTT
TRBD1	TRBV5-4	TRBJ2-7	NA	15	CASSPDRASSYEQYF	TGTGCCAGCAGCCCGGACAGGGCTAGCTCCTACGAGCAGTACTTC
TRBD2	TRBV19	TRBJ2-2	NA	15	CASQGTSGRTGELFF	TGTGCCAGTCAAGGGACTAGCGGGAGGACCGGGGAGCTGTTTTTT
TRBD1	TRBV28	TRBJ1-2	NA	14	CASSEGQGGKGYTF	TGTGCCAGCAGCGAAGGACAGGGAGGAAAAGGCTACACCTTC
TRBD2	TRBV6-5	TRBJ2-7	NA	14	CASSLAGGPGEQYF	TGTGCCAGCAGTCTAGCGGGAGGGCCGGGTGAGCAGTACTTC
NA	TRBV7-2	TRBJ1-5	few	13	CATGSDSNQPQHF	TGTGCCACAGGAAGTGATAGCAATCAGCCCCAGCATTTT
TRBD1	TRBV5-1	TRBJ1-2	NA	16	CASSLFIGQGAAGYTF	TGCGCCAGCAGCTTGTTCATCGGACAGGGGGCGGCTGGCTACACCTTC
NA	TRBV2	TRBJ1-5	NA	14	CASRDSYSNQPQHF	TGTGCCAGCAGGGACAGTTATAGCAATCAGCCCCAGCATTTT
TRBD2	TRBV3-1/TRBV3-2	TRBJ2-1	NA	17	CASSDHGSGRWYNEQFF	TGTGCCAGCAGTGACCACGGTAGCGGGAGGTGGTACAATGAGCAGTTCTTC
NA	TRBV2	TRBJ1-4	NA	14	CASSFGNSNEKLFF	TGTGCCAGCAGTTTCGGGAACAGTAATGAAAAACTGTTTTTT
NA	TRBV6-1	TRBJ1-1	NA	15	CASSEEGIMNTEAFF	TGTGCCAGCAGTGAAGAGGGGATCATGAACACTGAAGCTTTCTTT
TRBD1	TRBV9	TRBJ2-1	once	16	CASSVTGQGAVYEQFF	TGTGCCAGCAGCGTAACCGGACAGGGGGCCGTCTATGAGCAGTTCTTC
TRBD1	TRBV15	TRBJ1-2	once	15	CATSSWDRGYYGYTF	TGTGCCACCAGCTCGTGGGACAGGGGATACTATGGCTACACCTTC
TRBD2	TRBV7-3	TRBJ2-1	few	13	CASSTGLADEQFF	TGTGCCAGCAGCACGGGACTAGCCGATGAGCAGTTCTTC
TRBD2	TRBV7-3	TRBJ2-1	NA	16	CASSLMAGVTYNEQFF	TGTGCCAGCAGCTTAATGGCGGGAGTAACCTACAATGAGCAGTTCTTC
NA	TRBV18	TRBJ2-1	few	14	CASSPQRVGNEQFF	TGTGCCAGCTCACCACAGCGGGTCGGGAATGAGCAGTTCTTC
TRBD1	TRBV2	TRBJ1-2	NA	14	CASSPGGEDYGYTF	TGTGCCAGCAGTCCAGGGGGCGAAGACTATGGCTACACCTTC